One sample yielded the 7 T cell receptor beta chains listed below, sequenced in a study of shared clonotypes between healthy human individuals. Some clones are missing from TCRdb's copy, which holds only in-frame ones; the method was immunoSEQ multiplex PCR. This sample carries 500,000 to 650,000 clones, around 76% of them seen once, and the ten largest clones take around 13%. What was sequenced was PBMCs. The receptors here all came from a woman between 40 and 55 years old in good health. Some clones in this sample may be carry-over from other donors' samples.

This sequence joins TRBV7-2 and TRBJ2-1; maybe TRBD2 (6 bases). CDR1 is SGHTA and CDR2 is FQGNSA in the germline V gene. The CDR3 has 15 residues. With 5 bases removed from V and 0 bases from J, the gap between germline ends came to 11 bases. The CDR3 DNA reads TGTGCCAGCAGCCATCTAGCGAGCTCCTACAATGAGCAGTTCTTC. Protein product: CASSHLASSYNEQFF.

This chain uses TRBV7-9 with TRBJ1-3; D unclear. CDR3 size: 15 residues. V gave up 5 bases and J gave up 7 bases, with 18 bases separating them. Germline CDR1 is SEHNR and CDR2 is FQNEAQ (reference sequence). CDR3: CASSGRGLITNTIYF. As DNA, the CDR3 is TGTGCCAGCAGCGGCCGAGGCCTTATAACCAACACCATATATTTT. The full variable domain, completed using reference TRBV7-9 and TRBJ1-3, is DTGVSQNPRHKITKRGQNVTFRCDPISEHNRLYWYRQTLGQGPEFLTYFQNEAQLEKSRLLSDRFSAERPKGSFSTLEIQRTEQGDSAMYLCASSGRGLITNTIYFGEGSWLTVV.

This chain links TRBV2 with TRBJ2-7, with D perhaps assigned TRBD1 or TRBD2 (5 bases each). The CDR3 loop spans 12 amino acids. CDR1 and CDR2 from the germline V gene are SNHLY and FYNNEI. Between the trimmed V and J ends, which lost 6 bases and 9 bases, there was a span of 15 bases. CDR3 sequence reads: CASRGELGPQYF. CDR3 nucleotides: TGTGCCAGCAGGGGGGAGTTGGGGCCGCAGTACTTC.

This clone was observed once. The gene calls are TRBV2 and TRBJ1-1; D not resolved. The ends were cut back, 4 bases at V and 0 bases at J, with 12 bases in the middle. The CDR3 consists of 15 residues. Germline lookup yields CDR1 SNHLY and CDR2 FYNNEI. DNA of the CDR3: TGTGCCAGCAGTGTGGAGGCCCCTATGAACACTGAAGCTTTCTTT. Encoded protein: CASSVEAPMNTEAFF.

This clone was seen only a few times. The chain recombines TRBV28 with TRBJ2-7; 11 bases match TRBD2. The germline V gene has CDR1 MDHEN and CDR2 SYDVKM. The CDR3 loop spans 14 amino acids. J lost 4 bases, V lost 2 bases, and 1 base had no gene match. DNA for the CDR3: TGTGCCAGCAGTTTAACTAGCGGGAGTTACGAGCAGTACTTC. Its protein is CASSLTSGSYEQYF.

The chain uses TRBV5-8 and TRBJ2-5; D gene ambiguous. V shed 1 base and J shed 7 bases, with 20 bases lying between them. Germline CDR1 reads SGHTS; CDR2 reads YDEGEE. CDR3 length: 16 amino acids. The CDR3 region has the DNA TGTGCCAGCAGCTTGTCTGGTGTCCAGGTCCGTGTGACCCAGTACTTC. Translated, it gives CASSLSGVQVRVTQYF.

V gene TRBV15 combines with J gene TRBJ1-4, with TRBD1 matching over 7 bases. Germline CDR1 LNHNV, CDR2 YYDKDF (reference sequence). With 4 bases clipped from V and 8 bases from J, the junction kept 7 bases outside the gene matches. This CDR3 spans 14 amino acids. The CDR3 bases are TGTGCCACCAGCATCCGGGACAGCTTAGAAAAACTGTTTTTT. Protein product: CATSIRDSLEKLFF.